Each of the 19 T cell receptor beta chains below was sequenced from the same sample in a study of neurological immune-mediated disorders. Time point described: longitudinal time-point 2. TCRdb used MiXCR to reprocess the 5' RACE reads, holding one entry per CDR3 protein. This table has some 87,000 distinct CDR3 sequences, less than 15% appearing once. The material sequenced was PBMCs. The receptors come from a female donor with HTLV-1-associated myelopathy (HAM/TSP).

This chain joins TRBV10-3 and TRBJ2-7; 9 bases match TRBD2. The germline V gene encodes CDR1 ENHRY and CDR2 SYGVKD. This CDR3 is 14 amino acids long. V shed 11 bases and J 7 bases; nucleotides not matched to a gene: 15. The CDR3 is CASSVLAGTPEQYF. CDR3 DNA sequence: TGTGCCTCATCTGTCCTAGCGGGGACACCTGAGCAGTACTTC.

The CDR3 is CASSPQTGSSYEQYF. The CDR3 nucleotides are TGTGCCAGCTCACCACAAACGGGAAGCTCCTACGAGCAGTACTTC. This rearrangement joins TRBV18 to TRBJ2-7, with TRBD2 as a possible D gene (5 bases). CDR3 length equals 15 residues. The germline V gene encodes CDR1 KGHSH and CDR2 LQKENI. Between the trimmed V and J ends, which lost 1 base and 0 bases, there was a span of 10 bases.

This clonotype has ten or more counts. The chain employs TRBV4-1 and TRBJ2-1, with TRBD1 identical over 8 bases. The germline CDR1 and CDR2 sequences are MGHRA and YSYEKL. J lost 5 bases, V lost 4 bases, and 13 bases had no gene match. CDR3 length equals 17 residues. The CDR3: CASSPRLQGAGDNEQFF. CDR3 bases: TGCGCCAGCAGCCCCCGGTTGCAGGGGGCCGGGGACAATGAGCAGTTCTTC.

This clonotype was observed at least ten times. The gene calls are TRBV11-2 and TRBJ2-3; a possible D gene is TRBD2 (7 bases). The V end was cut by 5 bases, the J end by 6 bases, with 18 bases between. Germline assignment: CDR1 SGHAT and CDR2 FQNNGV. The CDR3 has 15 residues. CDR3: CASSPLGGLLDTQYF. CDR3 nucleotide sequence: TGTGCCAGCAGCCCCCTCGGGGGGCTTCTCGATACGCAGTATTTT. Complete variable domain (other parts from reference TRBV11-2 and TRBJ2-3): EAGVAQSPRYKIIEKRQSVAFWCNPISGHATLYWYQQILGQGPKLLIQFQNNGVVDDSQLPKDRFSAERLKGVDSTLKIQPAKLEDSAVYLCASSPLGGLLDTQYFGPGTRLTVL.

About this clonotype itself: It may be a read error: a sequence one base away is much more abundant. V and J are TRBV12-3 or TRBV12-4 and TRBJ2-6; 7 nucleotides align to TRBD1. The CDR3 totals 18 residues. CDR3 nucleotides: TGTGCCAGCAGACCCGGCCCGGGACAGAACTCTGGGACCAACGTCCTGACTTTC. Amino acid sequence: CASRPGPGQNSGTNVLTF.

The sample holds many counts of this clonotype. The J gene is TRBJ2-1, the V gene TRBV5-1; tentatively, D is TRBD1 (7 bases). V lost 4 bases, J lost 4 bases, and 18 bases lay in between. The CDR3 is made up of 16 amino acids. From germline, CDR1 is SGHRS and CDR2 YFSETQ. In nucleotides, the CDR3 is TGCGCCAGCAGCCCGGGGAGGCGACAGGGATACAATGAGCAGTTCTTC. The encoded protein is CASSPGRRQGYNEQFF.

This clonotype was observed many times. The CDR3 is CASSQYGTAGTPGGEQYF. CDR3 nucleotides: TGTGCCAGCAGCCAATACGGGACTGCCGGGACCCCGGGTGGCGAGCAGTACTTC. This rearrangement joins TRBV14 to TRBJ2-7; weak D call: TRBD2 (6 bases). The CDR3 is made up of 18 amino acids. CDR1 is SGHDN, CDR2 FVKESK, per germline. The germline V and J ends were trimmed by 2 bases and 6 bases, with 26 bases remaining between them.

The J gene is TRBJ2-7, the V gene TRBV5-1; 7 bases fit TRBD1. Germline V gives CDR1 SGHRS, CDR2 YFSETQ. This CDR3 has 14 residues. V shed 4 bases and J 4 bases; nucleotides not matched to a gene: 8. The CDR3 loop is CASSTWTGYYEQYF. In nucleotides, the CDR3 is TGCGCCAGCAGCACTTGGACAGGTTATTACGAGCAGTACTTC.

The V call is TRBV24-1, the J call TRBJ2-3; D is uncertain. Germline CDR1 and CDR2: KGHDR and SFDVKD. This CDR3 is 14 amino acids long. V lost 3 bases and J lost 4, with 10 bases in between. In DNA form, the CDR3 reads TGTGCCACCAGTGATGGAGTTTCCCCAGATACGCAGTATTTT. Translating gives CATSDGVSPDTQYF.

This clonotype occurred many times. The J gene is TRBJ1-4, the V gene TRBV5-1; D perhaps matches TRBD1 (6 bases). The CDR3 runs to 16 residues. Trimming took 4 bases from V and 7 from J, leaving 20 bases between them. Per germline, CDR1 SGHRS and CDR2 YFSETQ. The CDR3 reads CASSRTPGAGGEKLFF. In DNA form, the CDR3 reads TGCGCCAGCAGCCGAACGCCGGGGGCCGGGGGTGAAAAACTGTTTTTT.

The sample holds many counts of this clonotype. The chain has TRBV5-1 and TRBJ1-1, with 10 bases lining up with TRBD1. In germline, CDR1 is SGHRS, CDR2 YFSETQ. This CDR3 region has 17 residues. The junction had 11 bases not matched to a gene; V was cut back by 4 bases and J by 2 bases. The CDR3 loop reads CASSTSGTGVVNTEAFF. The CDR3 nucleotides are TGCGCCAGCAGCACCTCCGGGACAGGGGTTGTTAACACTGAAGCTTTCTTT.

Many counts were recorded for this clonotype. Here the CDR3 DNA reads TGCAGTGCCTCCGTCGGACTTGGGAGCAATCAGCCCCAGCATTTT. This encodes CSASVGLGSNQPQHF. The chain links TRBV20-1 to TRBJ1-5; no firm D call. Germline lookup yields CDR1 DFQATT and CDR2 SNEGSKA (reference sequence). Trimming removed 6 bases from V and 1 base from J, with 16 bases in between. The CDR3 sequence is 15 residues long.

This clonotype was recorded many times. The chain couples TRBV27 to TRBJ2-3; D is uncertain. The ends were cut back, 0 bases at V and 2 bases at J, with 9 bases in the middle. From germline, CDR1 is MNHEY and CDR2 SMNVEV (reference sequence). The CDR3 contains 15 residues. CDR3: CASSLSNWPTDTQYF. The CDR3 DNA reads TGTGCCAGCAGTTTATCGAACTGGCCCACAGATACGCAGTATTTT.

Concerning this clonotype itself: This clone may be a read error of a much larger clone one base away. The chain carries TRBV6-1 and TRBJ1-4, with a weak D call TRBD1 (5 bases). Germline values: CDR1 MNHNS, CDR2 SASEGT. V lost 1 base and J lost 6, with 12 bases in between. The CDR3 covers 15 residues. DNA for the CDR3: TGTGCCAGCAGTGAAGGCGGGACTCCCTATGAAAAACTGTTTTTT. Protein: CASSEGGTPYEKLFF.

This clonotype came up a few times. This chain links TRBV21-1 with TRBJ1-1; TRBD1 is the table's D call, not checked against the DNA. TRBV21-1 is given as a pseudogene. The CDR3 totals 13 residues. The CDR3 reads CASSKPTGVEAFF. CDR3 nucleotide sequence: TGTGCCAGCAGCAAGCCAACAGGGGTAGAGGCTTTCTTT.

This clonotype was observed many times. This chain uses TRBV29-1 with TRBJ1-1, with TRBD1 as a possible D gene (5 bases). CDR1 is SQVTM and CDR2 is ANQGSEA in the germline V gene. This CDR3 is 14 amino acids long. V dropped 2 bases and J dropped 1 base, with 11 bases sitting between them. This chain's CDR3 is CSVESHRGNTEAFF. The DNA of the CDR3 is TGCAGCGTTGAAAGTCATAGGGGGAACACTGAAGCTTTCTTT. The full variable domain, in which reference TRBV29-1 and TRBJ1-1 provide the parts outside the CDR3, is SAVISQKPSRDICQRGTSLTIQCQVDSQVTMMFWYRQQPGQSLTLIATANQGSEATYESGFVIDKFPISRPNLTFSTLTVSNMSPEDSSIYLCSVESHRGNTEAFFGQGTRLTVV.

The table lists this clonotype with many counts. The rearrangement uses TRBV10-3 and TRBJ2-7, with 8 bases matching TRBD2. This CDR3 has 14 amino acids. The ends lost 6 bases at V and 3 bases at J; junction bases unmatched: 7. CDR1 ENHRY and CDR2 SYGVKD come from the germline V gene. The CDR3 sequence is CAIRDSGEYYEQYF. Written as DNA, the CDR3 is TGTGCCATCAGGGATAGCGGGGAGTACTACGAGCAGTACTTC.

There are many counts of this clonotype. The chain combines TRBV20-1 with TRBJ1-2; 12 positions match TRBD1. The CDR3 runs to 16 residues. J was trimmed by 4 bases and V by 5 bases; bases with no gene match: 11. Germline-derived CDR1 and CDR2 are DFQATT and SNEGSKA (reference sequence). The CDR3 nucleotides are TGCAGTGCTGGATCGCCGGGACAGGGGGCCAGCTATGGCTACACCTTC. It yields the protein CSAGSPGQGASYGYTF.

This clonotype showed up many times. The V call is TRBV5-6, the J call TRBJ2-4, with 7 positions matching TRBD2. Unmatched junction bases numbered 7, after V lost 4 bases and J lost 6 bases. The CDR3 runs 14 residues. Looked up from germline, CDR1 is SGHDT and CDR2 is YYEEEE. The CDR3 DNA sequence: TGTGCCAGCAGCAGAAGCGGGGCCGGAAACATTCAGTACTTC. This translates into CASSRSGAGNIQYF.